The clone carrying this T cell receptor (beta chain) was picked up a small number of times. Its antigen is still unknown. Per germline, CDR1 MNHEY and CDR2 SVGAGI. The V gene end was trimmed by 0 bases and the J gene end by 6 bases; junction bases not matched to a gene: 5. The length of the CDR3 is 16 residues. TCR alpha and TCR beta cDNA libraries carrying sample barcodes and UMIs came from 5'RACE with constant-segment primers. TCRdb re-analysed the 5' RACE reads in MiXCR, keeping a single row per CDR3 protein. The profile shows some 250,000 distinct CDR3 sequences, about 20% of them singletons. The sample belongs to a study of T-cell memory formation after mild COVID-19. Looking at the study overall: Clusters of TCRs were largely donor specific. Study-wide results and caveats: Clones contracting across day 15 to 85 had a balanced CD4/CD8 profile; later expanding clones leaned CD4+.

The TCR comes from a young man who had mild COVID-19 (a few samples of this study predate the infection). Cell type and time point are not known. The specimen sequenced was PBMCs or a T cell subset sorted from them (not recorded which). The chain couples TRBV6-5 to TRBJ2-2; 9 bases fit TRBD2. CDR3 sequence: CASSYSVAGASGELFF. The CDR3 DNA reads TGTGCCAGCAGTTACTCGGTAGCGGGAGCATCCGGGGAGCTGTTTTTT.